This T cell receptor (beta chain) was identified in a study of CXCR4 blockade with PD-1 therapy in pancreatic cancer. Findings of the study overall: Tumor clonality averaged roughly 0.15 versus 0.05 in healthy blood, not predicting survival.

The method was immunoSEQ multiplex PCR; TCRdb's version includes in-frame clones alone and lacks a portion of them. The sample carries about 2,400 clones, roughly two fifths recorded once. Germline lookup yields CDR1 SQVTM and CDR2 ANQGSEA. The trim removed 4 bases at V and 5 bases at J, leaving 8 bases unmatched. This CDR3 comprises 15 residues. A word on this clone: Its antigen is not known.

This TCR derives from a human donor with pancreatic ductal adenocarcinoma. The sequencing sample was made of tumor tissue. The V gene is TRBV29-1, the J gene TRBJ2-5, with 12 bases lining up with TRBD2. The CDR3 nucleotides are TGCAGCGTTGCACTAGCGGGAGGAACGCAGGAGACCCAGTACTTC. This sequence encodes CSVALAGGTQETQYF. The full variable domain, completed using reference TRBV29-1 and TRBJ2-5, is SAVISQKPSRDICQRGTSLTIQCQVDSQVTMMFWYRQQPGQSLTLIATANQGSEATYESGFVIDKFPISRPNLTFSTLTVSNMSPEDSSIYLCSVALAGGTQETQYFGPGTRLLVL.